Following are 10 T cell receptor beta chains from one sample sequenced in a study of spatial heterogeneity in lung cancer. TCRdb used MiXCR to reprocess the 5' RACE reads, holding one entry per CDR3 protein. The data show 20,000 to 25,000 distinct CDR3 sequences, with around 5.3% seen just once and about a third held by the top ten. Time point meaning: sample taken at primary tumor resection. This specimen was PBMCs, taken at surgery. Source of these receptors: a male donor with early-stage non-small cell lung cancer.

Turning to this clonotype: It may be a read error: a sequence one base away is much more abundant. This CDR3 is missing its conserved last phenylalanine or tryptophan, likely due to a read error. Because the CDR3's place on the DNA is in doubt, the DNA is left out and the CDR3 is given as listed by TCRdb. The chain combines TRBV24-1 with TRBJ2-1. CDR1 KGHDR and CDR2 SFDVKD come from the germline V gene. The CDR3 sequence runs 12 residues, both termini included. CDR3: CATSSISGGWFS.

There are many counts of this clonotype. This sequence joins TRBV28 and TRBJ2-7; possibly TRBD1 for D (6 bases). The germline gives CDR1 MDHEN, CDR2 SYDVKM. CDR3 length equals 16 residues. V lost 5 bases, J lost 3 bases, and 20 bases lay in between. The CDR3 loop reads CASSPEGRGDLYEQYF. The CDR3 nucleotides read TGTGCCAGCAGTCCCGAGGGCAGGGGCGACCTCTACGAGCAGTACTTC.

This clonotype has at least ten counts. The chain combines TRBV30 with TRBJ1-1, with D perhaps TRBD1 (5 bases). Germline lookup yields CDR1 GTSNPN and CDR2 SVGIG (reference sequence). Trimming stripped 3 bases from V and 4 bases from J, with 18 bases between. The CDR3 contains 15 residues. The CDR3 DNA reads as TGTGCCTGGAGCCCCCTTCTCGGGGGAGGCACTGAAGCTTTCTTT. It encodes CAWSPLLGGGTEAFF.

This clonotype was detected ten times or more. This chain joins TRBV24-1 and TRBJ2-1; 7 bases map to TRBD1. There are 13 residues in the CDR3. V lost 3 bases, J lost 13 bases, and 8 bases stayed unmatched. CDR1 is KGHDR, CDR2 SFDVKD, per germline. The CDR3 loop is CATSDTQTGFQFF. The CDR3 DNA reads TGTGCCACCAGTGATACACAGACAGGGTTCCAGTTCTTC.

Concerning this clonotype: One base away lies a much larger clone, so this may be a sequencing read error. CDR3 bases: TGTACCAGCAGCTTAGCCCAGGGAAGCGTTAACGAGCAGTACTTC. Residues: CTSSLAQGSVNEQYF. The chain is built from TRBV7-9 and TRBJ2-7; maybe TRBD1 (5 bases). CDR1 SEHNR and CDR2 FQNEAQ come from the germline V gene (reference sequence). CDR3 length: 15 residues.

This clonotype was detected ten times or more. The chain is built from TRBV7-9 and TRBJ2-7, with 9 nucleotides matching TRBD1. CDR1 and CDR2 (germline): SEHNR, FQNEAQ (reference sequence). CDR3 length: 14 residues. V gave up 6 bases and J gave up 5 bases; unmatched junction bases: 8. CDR3 coding DNA: TGTGCCAGCAGTTCCGACAGGGGGGCCCACGAGCAGTACTTC. This sequence encodes CASSSDRGAHEQYF.

The chain is built from TRBV6-5 and TRBJ2-5; 7 bases line up with TRBD1. Germline lookup yields CDR1 MNHEY and CDR2 SVGAGI. The CDR3 sequence is 14 residues long. Trimming cost V 4 bases and J 4 bases; bases outside gene matches: 6. The CDR3 bases are TGTGCCAGCAGTTCGGGACAGCTGAGAGAGACCCAGTACTTC. It yields the protein CASSSGQLRETQYF.

Only a few counts were recorded for this clonotype. V gene TRBV30 combines with J gene TRBJ1-6, with D unclear. Germline loops: CDR1 GTSNPN, CDR2 SVGIG (reference sequence). Trimming shortened V by 4 bases and J by 9 bases, and 10 bases separated the two germline ends. The CDR3 contains 12 residues. The CDR3 DNA reads as TGTGCCTGGACAACCTCCTTTTCACCCCTCCACTTT. Amino acids: CAWTTSFSPLHF.

Many counts were recorded for this clonotype. The chain carries TRBV20-1 and TRBJ2-3, with 7 positions matching TRBD2. Germline trimming cut 6 bases from V and 4 bases from J; bases unmatched to any gene: 10. CDR1 DFQATT and CDR2 SNEGSKA come from the germline V gene (reference sequence). The CDR3 is 14 amino acids. As DNA, the CDR3 is TGCAGTGCACCGAATAGCCGGGGGGCAGATACGCAGTATTTT. Translation gives CSAPNSRGADTQYF.

The sample holds many counts of this clonotype. CDR3 bases: TGTGCCAGCAGCCCGGGACAGAGGATTAATAATTCACCCCTCCACTTT. Translating it yields CASSPGQRINNSPLHF. The chain is built from TRBV11-2 and TRBJ1-6, with 7 bases that match TRBD1. The ends lost 5 bases at V and 5 bases at J; junction bases unmatched: 9. There are 16 residues in the CDR3. CDR1 and CDR2 (germline): SGHAT, FQNNGV. Full variable domain (rest looked up from reference TRBV11-2 and TRBJ1-6): EAGVAQSPRYKIIEKRQSVAFWCNPISGHATLYWYQQILGQGPKLLIQFQNNGVVDDSQLPKDRFSAERLKGVDSTLKIQPAKLEDSAVYLCASSPGQRINNSPLHFGNGTRLTVT.